This TCR beta chain emerged from a study of T cells in Graves' hyperthyroidism and ophthalmopathy (dated by TCRdb to between 2018 and 2021). For the study in its entirety: Peripheral blood samples were taken at initial diagnosis, before any treatment was given. Prospective prediction of ophthalmopathy was tested in an independent validation cohort of some 19 hyperthyroidism patients and 17 patients who later progressed to ophthalmopathy. A discovery cohort of fewer than 110 patients, 43 with Graves' ophthalmopathy and about 58 with stable Graves' hyperthyroidism, was used to find distinguishing TCR V-J signatures. The roughly 94 discovery patients were randomly split 7:3 into training and test sets. After blood sampling, hyperthyroidism patients were treated with methimazole at a starting dose of 30 mg daily, and ophthalmopathy patients were treated with high-dose intravenous methylprednisolone. In addition, the study compared T-cell repertoires in thyroid tissue and in blood from five to seven Graves' hyperthyroidism patients. The paper reports TCR Vbeta CDR3 sequencing of 140 or so peripheral blood samples: 40 or so ophthalmopathy, under 85 hyperthyroidism and around 17 progressor patients.

The TCR beta CDR3 regions were amplified from the RNA transcripts. A first-round RT-PCR of the TCR CDR3 used the HTBI primer set with the Qiagen OneStep RT-PCR kit. The libraries were constructed in a second round of multiplex PCR and then size-selected and purified. Paired-end sequencing of the libraries was performed with 100 bp reads on an Illumina HiSeq2000. On the study's bioinformatics: SOAPnuke was used to process the raw data, throwing out any read that contained adapters or uncalled bases, had a mean Phred below 15, or lacked an exact constant-primer or identifier match. High-quality paired reads were merged using COPE v1.2.5, and each unique nucleotide sequence was defined as a clonotype. MiTCR v1.1 was used to align clonotypes to the IMGT TRBV, TRBD and TRBJ reference segments. The analysis included only V-J combinations with a frequency above 0.0001, which together covered 99.2% of the repertoires. A TCS score was defined as the ratio of F50 (clonal expansion) to E x V (chaos), with BLOSUM62-based TCRdist applied between CDR3 peptides within each V-J. Welch's t-statistics and random forest reduced fewer than 600 V-J features to 13, which were used in a naive Bayes classifier (R e1071). The public reads were reanalyzed by TCRdb: fastp trimming at Q25, MiXCR alignment, in-frame beta chains only. Under each unique CDR3 protein, matching rows form one entry showing the most common genes and DNA. TCRdb, not the original authors, processed these V and J calls. The sample has under 800,000 distinct CDR3 sequences on record, 14% of them singletons. The ten largest clones capture roughly 10% of the sample.

Graves' hyperthyroidism was defined as stable when no progression to ophthalmopathy occurred over 18 months of follow-up. Hyperthyroidism patients were newly diagnosed, had a disease duration of under 2 months, and were aged 18 to 65 years. Exclusion was applied to patients with uncontrolled infections, other autoimmune diseases, pregnancy or lactation. Diagnoses were based on clinical symptoms, serum thyroxine and TRAb, thyroid ultrasound and orbital computed tomography. PBMCs were isolated from about 9 ml of fresh peripheral blood by Ficoll-Paque density gradient centrifugation. Trizol reagent was used to extract total RNA, and RNA quality was then checked on an Agilent 2100 Bioanalyzer. To note about this clonotype: This receptor's antigen is unknown. No base-level quality is on record; no much larger clone is a single base apart.

Beyond this particular receptor, the publication reports: In validation, the model predicted progression to ophthalmopathy a median of about 6.8 months before onset, with approximately 70% sensitivity and 72.22% specificity. No statistical method was used to fix the sample size in advance, and group allocation was not hidden from the investigators. A model built on a 13 V-J signature distinguished ophthalmopathy from stable hyperthyroidism, reaching approximately 89% sensitivity and about 81% specificity in cross-validation and 80%/75% in testing. Blood samples also contained most of the expanded thyroid clonotypes (frequency above 0.001), which suggests that blood repertoires may reflect thyroid immune responses.

Sequenced: blood. This TCR derives from a woman aged 18 to 35 with Graves' hyperthyroidism.

DNA sequence: TGTGCCAGCAGTAAACAGGAAAGGGATACGCAGTATTTT. The translation is CASSKQERDTQYF. The V and J genes are TRBV28 and TRBJ2-3; the D gene is possibly TRBD1, with 5 bases matching. V is cut by 5 bases and J by 6 bases, and the space between the germline ends is 12 bases. From the cysteine up to the phenylalanine, the CDR3 has a length of 13 residues. Just CDR3 DNA is preserved here, 39 bases in frame from base 1. The germline V gene specifies MDHEN as CDR1 and SYDVKM as CDR2.